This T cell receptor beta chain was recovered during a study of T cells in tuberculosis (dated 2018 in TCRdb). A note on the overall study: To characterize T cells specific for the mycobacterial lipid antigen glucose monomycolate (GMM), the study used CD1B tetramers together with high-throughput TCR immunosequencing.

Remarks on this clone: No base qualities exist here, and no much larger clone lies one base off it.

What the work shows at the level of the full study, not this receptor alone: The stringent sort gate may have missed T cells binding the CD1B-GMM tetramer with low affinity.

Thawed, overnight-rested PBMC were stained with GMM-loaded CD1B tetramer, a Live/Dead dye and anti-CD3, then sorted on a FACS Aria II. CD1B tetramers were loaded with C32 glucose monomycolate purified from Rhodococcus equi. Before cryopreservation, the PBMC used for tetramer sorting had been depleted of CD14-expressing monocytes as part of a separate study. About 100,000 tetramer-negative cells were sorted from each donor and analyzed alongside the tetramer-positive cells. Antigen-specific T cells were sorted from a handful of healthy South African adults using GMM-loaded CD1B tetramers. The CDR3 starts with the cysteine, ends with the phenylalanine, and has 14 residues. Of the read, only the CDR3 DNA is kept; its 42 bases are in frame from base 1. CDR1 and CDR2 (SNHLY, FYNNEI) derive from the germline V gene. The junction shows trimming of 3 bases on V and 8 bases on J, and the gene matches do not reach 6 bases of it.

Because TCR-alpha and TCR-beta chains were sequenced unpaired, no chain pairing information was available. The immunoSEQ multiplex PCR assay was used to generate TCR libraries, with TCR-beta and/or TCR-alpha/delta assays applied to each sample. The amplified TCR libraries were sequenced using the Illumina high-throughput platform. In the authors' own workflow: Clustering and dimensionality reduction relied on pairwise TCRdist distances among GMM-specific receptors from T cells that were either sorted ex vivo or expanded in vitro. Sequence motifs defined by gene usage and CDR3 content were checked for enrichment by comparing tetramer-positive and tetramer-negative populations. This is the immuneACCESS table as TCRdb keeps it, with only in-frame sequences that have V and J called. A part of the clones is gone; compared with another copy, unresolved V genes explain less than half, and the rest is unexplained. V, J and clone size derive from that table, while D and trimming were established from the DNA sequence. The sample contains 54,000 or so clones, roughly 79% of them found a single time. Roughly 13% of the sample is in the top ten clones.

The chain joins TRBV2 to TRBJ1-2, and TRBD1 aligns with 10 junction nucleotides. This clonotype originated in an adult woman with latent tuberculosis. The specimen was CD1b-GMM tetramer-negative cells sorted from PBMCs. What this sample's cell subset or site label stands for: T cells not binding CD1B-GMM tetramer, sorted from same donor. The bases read TGTGCCAGCAGTGACGGGACAGGGGTTTTGGGCTACACCTTC. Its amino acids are CASSDGTGVLGYTF.